These T cell receptor beta chains were read from a single sample in a study of T cells in Graves' hyperthyroidism and ophthalmopathy. In TCRdb, the multiplex PCR reads were re-called with MiXCR into one record per CDR3 protein. The data hold some 400,000 distinct CDR3 sequences, with about 15% observed a single time. The sequenced sample was blood. Source of these receptors: a woman aged 55-69 years with Graves' hyperthyroidism. CDR3s include the opening cysteine and the closing phenylalanine or tryptophan. The D gene is left open where the match is weak. Size tells how often a clone was seen (once, few, many) or the class of an expanded clone, and some rows leave it out.

J gene,D gene,V gene,clone size,CDR3 DNA,CDR3 protein
TRBJ2-5,TRBD2,TRBV20-1,many,TGCAGTGCTAGTGGGGCTAGCGGGAGAAGGCAAGAGACCCAGTACTTC,CSASGASGRRQETQYF
TRBJ2-1,NA,TRBV29-1,NA,TGCAGCGTTGAAGATTGGGGCGGTGAGCAGTTCTTC,CSVEDWGGEQFF
TRBJ2-7,TRBD2,TRBV28,many,TGTGCCAGCAGTTTCCCCAGCGGGGGAACCTACGAGCAGTACTTC,CASSFPSGGTYEQYF
TRBJ2-2,NA,TRBV2,many,TGTGCCAGCCCGAAGGGCGGGACCCAAGAGGGATGGACCGGGGAGCTGTTTTTT,CASPKGGTQEGWTGELFF
TRBJ2-1,TRBD2,TRBV13,many,TGTGCCAGCAGCGTAGCGGGAGGGCCCTACAATGAGCAGTTCTTC,CASSVAGGPYNEQFF
TRBJ2-1,TRBD2,TRBV7-3,many,TGTGCCAGCAGCCCTAGGGGAGGGAGCGATGAGCAGTTCTTC,CASSPRGGSDEQFF
TRBJ2-1,TRBD2,TRBV24-1,many,TGTGCCACCAGGGGAGGGTCAGGAACTTACAATGAGCAGTTCTTC,CATRGGSGTYNEQFF
TRBJ2-2,NA,TRBV18,NA,TGTGCCAGCTCACCACCCCACCCGGGCACCGGGGCGCTGTTTTTT,CASSPPHPGTGALFF
TRBJ2-3,TRBD2,TRBV18,many,TGTGCCAGCTCATCGACTAGCGGTTCTAGCACAGATACGCAGTATTTT,CASSSTSGSSTDTQYF
TRBJ2-1,TRBD2,TRBV7-3,NA,TGTGCCAGCAGCCCGGGGACTAGCGGGACGGGGCAGTTCTTC,CASSPGTSGTGQFF
TRBJ2-5,TRBD1,TRBV20-1,NA,TGCAGTGCGCCGGACAGGGGGCGCGGGGAGACCCAGTACTTC,CSAPDRGRGETQYF
TRBJ2-7,TRBD1,TRBV27,many,TGTGCCAGCACGGACAGGGAGGACGAGCAGTACTTC,CASTDREDEQYF
TRBJ2-1,NA,TRBV11-2,many,TGTGCCAGCAGCTTCCGGCCGGGACTCTACAATGAGCAGTTCTTC,CASSFRPGLYNEQFF
TRBJ2-2,NA,TRBV7-4,few,TGTGCCAGCAGCTTAGAGAGGGAGGACACCGGGGAGCTGTTTTTT,CASSLEREDTGELFF
TRBJ2-7,NA,TRBV9,many,TGTGCCAGCAGCTCCGGGAGGGGACAGATCTACGAGCAGTACTTC,CASSSGRGQIYEQYF
TRBJ2-1,NA,TRBV19,NA,TGTGCCAGTAGTAAAGGCTCCTACAATGAGCAGTTCTTC,CASSKGSYNEQFF
TRBJ2-1,NA,TRBV7-3,many,TGTGCCAGCAGCTTTCGGGTCATCTACAATGAGCAGTTCTTC,CASSFRVIYNEQFF
TRBJ2-2,NA,TRBV28,many,TGTGCCAGCAGTTCCGGGACTCTACTCGCCGGGGAGCTGTTTTTT,CASSSGTLLAGELFF
TRBJ2-4,NA,TRBV4-2,few,TGTGCCAGCAGCCAAGATACGGGGAACATTCAGTACTTC,CASSQDTGNIQYF
TRBJ2-1,NA,TRBV11-3,many,TGTGCCAGCCGGGGCGGGACTGAGCAGTTCTTC,CASRGGTEQFF
TRBJ2-5,TRBD1,TRBV5-1,NA,TGCGCCAGCAGCCCAGGGGGCGAAGGCCAAGAGACCCAGTACTTC,CASSPGGEGQETQYF
TRBJ1-5,NA,TRBV28,NA,TGTGCCAGCGTCGGGCAGGGGTCGGGTCAGCCCCAGCATTTT,CASVGQGSGQPQHF
TRBJ1-5,NA,TRBV28,many,TGTGCCAGCAGTGAGGGGGGGGACGGTCAGCCCCAGCATTTT,CASSEGGDGQPQHF
TRBJ2-7,TRBD1,TRBV12-3/TRBV12-4,many,TGTGCCAGCAGCCCCTCCCGGGACAGCTACGAGCAGTACTTC,CASSPSRDSYEQYF
TRBJ1-1,NA,TRBV6-1,few,TGTGCCAGCACTGAGGTGGGGGACACTGAAGCTTTCTTT,CASTEVGDTEAFF
TRBJ1-4,NA,TRBV5-1,many,TGCGCCAGCAGCCCCGACCCCGTTGGGGCAACTAATGAAAAACTGTTTTTT,CASSPDPVGATNEKLFF
TRBJ2-4,TRBD1,TRBV7-9,many,TGTGCCAGCAGCTTGGGACAGGGGGCCAACATTCAGTACTTC,CASSLGQGANIQYF
TRBJ1-1,TRBD1,TRBV3-1,NA,TGTGCCAGCAGCAATGGACAGGGTGCGACTTTCTTT,CASSNGQGATFF
TRBJ1-1,NA,TRBV18,once,TGTGCCAGCTCACCTCTACAGGGAAGCACTGAAGCTTTCTTT,CASSPLQGSTEAFF
TRBJ2-7,NA,TRBV6-6,many,TGTGCCAGCAGTTACTCGGGGACACTATCCTACGAGCAGTACTTC,CASSYSGTLSYEQYF
TRBJ1-2,NA,TRBV10-3,NA,TGTGCCATCAGTGCAGCCTATGGCTACACCTTC,CAISAAYGYTF
TRBJ2-7,TRBD1,TRBV18,many,TGTGCCAGCTCACCAGGACAGGACTACGAGCAGTACTTC,CASSPGQDYEQYF
TRBJ1-5,NA,TRBV6-1,many,TGTGCCAGCAGCTGGGACCCGGCGGGCAATCAGCCCCAGCATTTT,CASSWDPAGNQPQHF